This TCR beta chain was sequenced in a study of cytomegalovirus exposure and HLA in healthy donors. General study findings and limits: It was around 160 TCR beta chains that were listed as cytomegalovirus-associated.

V lost 2 bases and J 6 bases, leaving 10 bases between the germline ends. Germline CDR1 and CDR2: SGHRS and YFSETQ. The CDR3 is made up of 13 amino acids. Primers for the PCR totalled 60 Vbeta and 13 Jbeta. The table came from immunoSEQ multiplex PCR; TCRdb's copy has only in-frame clones and leaves some out. Of 100,000 or so clones listed, just under 75% are singletons. In its sample, this clone was seen a few times. Its target is not known. The sample consisted of PBMCs. This TCR was recovered from a human donor in good health. The V call is TRBV5-1, the J call TRBJ2-3; no firm D call. As DNA, the CDR3 is TGCGCCAGCAGCTTCATTTTCGGGGATACGCAGTATTTT. Encoded protein: CASSFIFGDTQYF.